This entry lists 10 T cell receptor beta chains sequenced from one sample in a study of cytomegalovirus exposure and HLA in healthy donors (dated by TCRdb to the late 2010s). Library preparation was by the immunoSEQ multiplex PCR assay. A mixture of 60 forward primers for TCR Vbeta segments and 13 reverse primers for TCR Jbeta segments was used in the multiplex PCR. Sourced from immuneACCESS, this table was stored by TCRdb with only in-frame sequences that have V and J called. A share of the clones is absent; for the studies checked, an unresolved V gene accounts for under half, and the remainder has no known explanation. In this sample the table shows approximately 130,000 clones, 75% to 85% of which occur a single time. The ten top clones hold 1.1% to 1.5% of the sample. The sample consisted of PBMCs. The receptors derive from a woman aged 40 to 50 in good health and CMV-seronegative.

The rearrangement uses TRBV28 and TRBJ1-2; 10 nucleotides agree with TRBD1. Unmatched junction bases numbered 4, after V lost 7 bases and J lost 8 bases. CDR1 MDHEN and CDR2 SYDVKM come from the germline V gene. The CDR3 extends over 12 amino acids. The CDR3: CASKTGGGGYTF. DNA for the CDR3: TGTGCCAGCAAGACAGGGGGCGGAGGCTACACCTTC.

This CDR3 reads CASNRGRQDEQYF. Written as DNA, the CDR3 is TGCGCCTCCAACAGGGGACGTCAGGACGAGCAGTACTTC. The gene calls are TRBV5-1 and TRBJ2-7; 7 bases line up with TRBD1. Losses at the gene ends were 10 bases for V and 5 bases for J; bases not matched to a gene: 12. Germline V gene lookup returns CDR1 SGHRS and CDR2 YFSETQ. The CDR3 consists of 13 residues.

The rearrangement uses TRBV10-3 and TRBJ1-4; D may be TRBD1 (6 bases). Per the germline V gene, CDR1 is ENHRY and CDR2 is SYGVKD. The CDR3 spans 13 residues. Between the trimmed V and J ends, which lost 10 bases and 6 bases, there was a span of 15 bases. This CDR3 is CATGQTADEKLFF. In nucleotides, the CDR3 is TGTGCCACCGGACAGACCGCTGATGAAAAACTGTTTTTT.

This clone was recorded a few times. The V and J genes are TRBV4-3 and TRBJ2-1, with 15 bases identical to TRBD2. Unmatched junction bases numbered 7, after V lost 1 base and J lost 9 bases. Germline CDR1 LGHNA, CDR2 YSLEER. This CDR3 is built from 17 residues. The CDR3 loop is CASSQARTSGGASEQFF. CDR3 bases: TGCGCCAGCAGCCAAGCAAGGACTAGCGGGGGGGCCAGTGAGCAGTTCTTC.

V gene TRBV27 combines with J gene TRBJ2-3; tentatively, D is TRBD1 (6 bases). Germline CDR1 MNHEY, CDR2 SMNVEV (reference sequence). Trimming shortened V by 5 bases and J by 2 bases, and 17 bases separated the two germline ends. The CDR3 sequence is 16 residues long. As DNA, the CDR3 is TGTGCCAGCAGTACAGGGAGCCTAAGTCCCACAGATACGCAGTATTTT. As protein: CASSTGSLSPTDTQYF.

The rearrangement uses TRBV5-4 and TRBJ1-6, with D possibly TRBD1 on 5 matching bases. Germline V gene lookup returns CDR1 SGHNT and CDR2 YYREEE (reference sequence). With 2 bases removed from V and 7 bases from J, the gap between germline ends came to 10 bases. The CDR3 extends over 14 amino acids. The CDR3 nucleotides are TGTGCCAGCAGCTTAAGGACAAAGAATTCACCCCTCCACTTT. Its translation: CASSLRTKNSPLHF. Together with reference TRBV5-4 and TRBJ1-6, the CDR3 gives the full variable domain: ETGVTQSPTHLIKTRGQQVTLRCSSQSGHNTVSWYQQALGQGPQFIFQYYREEENGRGNFPPRFSGLQFPNYSSELNVNALELDDSALYLCASSLRTKNSPLHFGNGTRLTVT.

This chain uses TRBV18 with TRBJ1-1, with 9 bases identical to TRBD1. The CDR3 has 16 residues. V was clipped by 1 base and J by 5 bases; unmatched bases: 8. Germline CDR1 KGHSH, CDR2 LQKENI. CDR3 protein: CASSPHDIGQGTEAFF. CDR3 sequence (DNA): TGTGCCAGCTCACCACACGACATAGGACAGGGGACTGAAGCTTTCTTT.

A single count supports this clone. This sample includes further DNA sequences coding for the same CDR3. This sequence joins TRBV18 and TRBJ1-2, with 7 bases lining up with TRBD1. V lost 4 bases and J lost 3; bases outside the gene matches: 2. Germline CDR1 is KGHSH and CDR2 is LQKENI. This CDR3 region has 13 residues. Written as DNA, the CDR3 is TGTGCCAGCTCACTCGACAGGGACTATGGCTACACCTTC. It specifies CASSLDRDYGYTF.

V is TRBV4-3 and J is TRBJ1-6; 7 positions agree with TRBD1. The V and J ends lost 0 bases and 8 bases, in that order; junction bases with no gene match: 10. Germline V lookup: CDR1 LGHNA, CDR2 YSLEER. This CDR3 has 17 residues. CDR3 bases: TGCGCCAGCAGCCAAGATACAGTGGGGACAGCCTATTCACCCCTCCACTTT. Its protein product is CASSQDTVGTAYSPLHF.

The rearrangement links TRBV14 to TRBJ2-2; D not resolved. CDR3 length equals 15 residues. Germline V gene data show CDR1 as SGHDN and CDR2 as FVKESK. The V end lost 1 base, the J end lost 3 bases, and 9 bases lay between the germline ends. CDR3 bases: TGTGCCAGCAGCCAAGTTTCAGGATACACCGGGGAGCTGTTTTTT. Its translation: CASSQVSGYTGELFF.